This T cell receptor beta chain was recorded in a study of cytomegalovirus exposure and HLA in healthy donors. Germline V gene data show CDR1 as KGHSH and CDR2 as LQKENI. V shed 3 bases and J 5 bases; nucleotides not matched to a gene: 9. CDR3 size: 15 residues. PCR amplification relied on 60 Vbeta primers (plus 13 Jbeta primers). Generated by immunoSEQ multiplex PCR, the TCRdb table keeps only in-frame clones and is missing some. Among 150,000 to 200,000 clones listed, roughly 79% were seen once. Donors likely had unrecorded immune exposures despite being nominally healthy when sampled. The specimen was PBMCs. The clonotype originates from a middle-aged woman in good health and CMV-seronegative. V usage is TRBV18 and J usage is TRBJ1-1; TRBD1 aligns across 7 bases. CDR3: CASSPRAGGSTEAFF. CDR3 sequence (DNA): TGTGCCAGCTCACCCAGGGCAGGGGGAAGTACTGAAGCTTTCTTT.